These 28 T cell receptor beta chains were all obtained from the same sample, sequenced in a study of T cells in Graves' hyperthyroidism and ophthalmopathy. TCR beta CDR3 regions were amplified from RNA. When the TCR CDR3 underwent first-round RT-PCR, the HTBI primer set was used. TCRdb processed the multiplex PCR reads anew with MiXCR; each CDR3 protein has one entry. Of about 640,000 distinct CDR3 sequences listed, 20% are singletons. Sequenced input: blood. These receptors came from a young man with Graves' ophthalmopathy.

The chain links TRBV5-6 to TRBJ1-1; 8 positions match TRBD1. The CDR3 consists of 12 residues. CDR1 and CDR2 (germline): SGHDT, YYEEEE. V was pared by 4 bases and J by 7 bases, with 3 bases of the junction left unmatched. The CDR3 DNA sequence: TGTGCCAGCAGCCCCGACAGGGGTGAAGCTTTCTTT. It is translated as CASSPDRGEAFF.

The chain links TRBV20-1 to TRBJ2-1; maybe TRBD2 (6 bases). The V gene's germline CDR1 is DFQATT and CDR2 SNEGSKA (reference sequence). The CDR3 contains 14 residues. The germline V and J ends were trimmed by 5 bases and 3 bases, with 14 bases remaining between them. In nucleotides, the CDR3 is TGCAGTGCTGACCGGGACTCCCTCTACAATGAGCAGTTCTTC. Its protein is CSADRDSLYNEQFF.

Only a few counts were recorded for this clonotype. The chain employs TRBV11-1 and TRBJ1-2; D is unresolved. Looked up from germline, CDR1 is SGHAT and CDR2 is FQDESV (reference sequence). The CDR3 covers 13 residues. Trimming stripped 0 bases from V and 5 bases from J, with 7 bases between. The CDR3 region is CASSLASSYGYTF. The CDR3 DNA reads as TGTGCCAGCAGCTTAGCTTCTTCTTATGGCTACACCTTC.

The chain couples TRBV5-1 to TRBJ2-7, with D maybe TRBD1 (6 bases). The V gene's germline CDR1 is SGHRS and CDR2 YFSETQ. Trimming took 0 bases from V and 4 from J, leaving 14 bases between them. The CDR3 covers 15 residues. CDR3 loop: CASSLGDNQVYEQYF. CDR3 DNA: TGCGCCAGCAGCTTGGGGGACAACCAGGTATACGAGCAGTACTTC.

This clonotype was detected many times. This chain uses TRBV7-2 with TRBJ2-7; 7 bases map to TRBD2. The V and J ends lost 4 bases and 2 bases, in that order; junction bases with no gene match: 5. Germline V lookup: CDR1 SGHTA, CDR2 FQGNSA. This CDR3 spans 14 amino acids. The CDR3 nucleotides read TGTGCCAGCAGCTGGGGGGGTAGCGCCTACGAGCAGTACTTC. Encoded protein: CASSWGGSAYEQYF.

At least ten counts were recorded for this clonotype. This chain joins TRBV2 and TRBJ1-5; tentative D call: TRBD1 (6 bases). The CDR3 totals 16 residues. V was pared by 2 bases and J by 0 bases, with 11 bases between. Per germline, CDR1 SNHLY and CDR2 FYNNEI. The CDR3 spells CASSERGVRSNQPQHF. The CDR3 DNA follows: TGTGCCAGCAGTGAAAGGGGGGTTCGTAGCAATCAGCCCCAGCATTTT. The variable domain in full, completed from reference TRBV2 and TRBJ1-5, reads EPEVTQTPSHQVTQMGQEVILRCVPISNHLYFYWYRQILGQKVEFLVSFYNNEISEKSEIFDDQFSVERPDGSNFTLKIRSTKLEDSAMYFCASSERGVRSNQPQHFGDGTRLSIL.

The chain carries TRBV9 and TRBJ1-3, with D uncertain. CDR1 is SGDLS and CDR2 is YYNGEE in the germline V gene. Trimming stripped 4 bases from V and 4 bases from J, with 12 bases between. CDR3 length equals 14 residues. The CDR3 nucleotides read TGTGCCAGCAGCCCCGCCGGGCCCGGAAACACCATATATTTT. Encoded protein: CASSPAGPGNTIYF. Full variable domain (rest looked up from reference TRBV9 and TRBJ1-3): DSGVTQTPKHLITATGQRVTLRCSPRSGDLSVYWYQQSLDQGLQFLIQYYNGEERAKGNILERFSAQQFPDLHSELNLSSLELGDSALYFCASSPAGPGNTIYFGEGSWLTVV.

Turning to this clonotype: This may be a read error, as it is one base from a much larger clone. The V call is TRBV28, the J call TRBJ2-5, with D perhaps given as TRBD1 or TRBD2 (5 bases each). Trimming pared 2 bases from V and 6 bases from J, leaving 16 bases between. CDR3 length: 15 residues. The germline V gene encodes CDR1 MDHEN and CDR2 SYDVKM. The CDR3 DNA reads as TGTGCCAGCAGTTTAATGGGGGACGGACAAAAGACCCAGTACTTC. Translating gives CASSLMGDGQKTQYF.

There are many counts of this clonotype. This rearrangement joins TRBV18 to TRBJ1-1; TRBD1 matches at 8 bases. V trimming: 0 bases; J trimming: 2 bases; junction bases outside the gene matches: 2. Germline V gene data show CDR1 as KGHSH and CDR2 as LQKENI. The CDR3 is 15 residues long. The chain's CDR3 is CASSPPGTGNTEAFF. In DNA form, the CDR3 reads TGTGCCAGCTCACCACCGGGGACAGGCAACACTGAAGCTTTCTTT.

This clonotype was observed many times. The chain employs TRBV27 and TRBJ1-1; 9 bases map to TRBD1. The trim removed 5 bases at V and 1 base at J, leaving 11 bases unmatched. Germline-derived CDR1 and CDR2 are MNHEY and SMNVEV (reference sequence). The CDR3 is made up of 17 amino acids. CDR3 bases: TGTGCCAGCAGTCTGACTACCCTGACAGGGGGGAACACTGAAGCTTTCTTT. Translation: CASSLTTLTGGNTEAFF.

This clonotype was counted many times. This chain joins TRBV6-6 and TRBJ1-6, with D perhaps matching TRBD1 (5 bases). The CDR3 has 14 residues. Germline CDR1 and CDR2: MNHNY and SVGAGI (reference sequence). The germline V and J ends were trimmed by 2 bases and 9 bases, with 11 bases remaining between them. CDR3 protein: CASSYGGGSSPLHF. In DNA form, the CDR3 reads TGTGCCAGCAGTTACGGGGGTGGGAGTTCACCCCTCCACTTT.

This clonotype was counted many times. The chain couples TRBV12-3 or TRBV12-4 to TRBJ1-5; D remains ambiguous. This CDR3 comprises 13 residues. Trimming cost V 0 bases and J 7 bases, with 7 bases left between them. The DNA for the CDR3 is TGTGCCAGCAGTTTAGCCGGGAAACAGCCCCAGCATTTT. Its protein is CASSLAGKQPQHF.

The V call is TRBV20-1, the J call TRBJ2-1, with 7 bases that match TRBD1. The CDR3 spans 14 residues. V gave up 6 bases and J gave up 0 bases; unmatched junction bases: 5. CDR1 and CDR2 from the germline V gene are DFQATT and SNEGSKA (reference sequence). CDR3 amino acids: CSAGGQVSYNEQFF. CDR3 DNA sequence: TGCAGTGCGGGCGGACAGGTCTCCTACAATGAGCAGTTCTTC.

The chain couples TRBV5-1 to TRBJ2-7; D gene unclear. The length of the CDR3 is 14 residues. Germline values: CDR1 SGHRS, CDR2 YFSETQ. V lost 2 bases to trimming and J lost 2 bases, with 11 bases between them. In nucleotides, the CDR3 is TGCGCCAGCAGCTTTTCCAGGAATACCTACGAGCAGTACTTC. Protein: CASSFSRNTYEQYF.

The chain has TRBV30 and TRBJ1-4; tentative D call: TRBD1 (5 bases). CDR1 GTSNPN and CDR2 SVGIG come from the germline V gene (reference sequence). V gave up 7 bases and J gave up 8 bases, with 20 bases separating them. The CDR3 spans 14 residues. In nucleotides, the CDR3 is TGTGCCTCCTCGGAGACAGTCCTAGGGGAAAAACTGTTTTTT. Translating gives CASSETVLGEKLFF.

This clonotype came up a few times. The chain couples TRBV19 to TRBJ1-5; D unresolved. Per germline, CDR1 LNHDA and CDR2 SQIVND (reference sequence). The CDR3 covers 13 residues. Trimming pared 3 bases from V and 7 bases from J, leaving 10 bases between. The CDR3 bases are TGTGCCAGTAGTATGAGTGGAAAACAGCCCCAGCATTTT. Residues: CASSMSGKQPQHF.

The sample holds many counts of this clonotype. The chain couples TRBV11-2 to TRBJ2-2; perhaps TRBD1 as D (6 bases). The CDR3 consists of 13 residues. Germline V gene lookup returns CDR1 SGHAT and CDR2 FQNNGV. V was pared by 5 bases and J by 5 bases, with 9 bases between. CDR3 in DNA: TGTGCCAGCAGCCAGGGGTGGACCGGGGAGCTGTTTTTT. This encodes CASSQGWTGELFF.

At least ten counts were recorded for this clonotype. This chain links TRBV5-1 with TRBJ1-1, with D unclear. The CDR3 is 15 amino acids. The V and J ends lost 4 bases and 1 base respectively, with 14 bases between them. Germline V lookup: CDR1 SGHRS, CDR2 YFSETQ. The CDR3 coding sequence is TGCGCCAGCAGCGGCGGGAGGACGACGAACACTGAAGCTTTCTTT. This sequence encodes CASSGGRTTNTEAFF.

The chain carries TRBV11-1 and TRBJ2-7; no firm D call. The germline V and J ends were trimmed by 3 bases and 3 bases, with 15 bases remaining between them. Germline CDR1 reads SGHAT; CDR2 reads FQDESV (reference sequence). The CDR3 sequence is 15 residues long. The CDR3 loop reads CASSFTISPFYEQYF. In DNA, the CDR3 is TGTGCCAGCAGCTTCACAATCTCACCCTTCTACGAGCAGTACTTC.

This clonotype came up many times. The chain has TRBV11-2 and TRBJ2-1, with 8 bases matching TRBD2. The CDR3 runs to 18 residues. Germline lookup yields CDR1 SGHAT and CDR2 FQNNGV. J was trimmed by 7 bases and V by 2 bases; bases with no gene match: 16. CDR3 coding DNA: TGTGCCAGCAGCTTATTGGGAGCGGGAGCCCAATGGGGGAATGAGCAGTTCTTC. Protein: CASSLLGAGAQWGNEQFF.

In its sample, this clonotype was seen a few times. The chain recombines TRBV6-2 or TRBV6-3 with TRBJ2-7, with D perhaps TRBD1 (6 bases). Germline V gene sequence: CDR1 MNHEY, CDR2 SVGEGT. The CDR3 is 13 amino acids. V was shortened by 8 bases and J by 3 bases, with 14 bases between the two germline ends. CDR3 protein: CASRGRGHYEQYF. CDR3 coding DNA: TGTGCCAGCCGGGGACGGGGACACTACGAGCAGTACTTC.

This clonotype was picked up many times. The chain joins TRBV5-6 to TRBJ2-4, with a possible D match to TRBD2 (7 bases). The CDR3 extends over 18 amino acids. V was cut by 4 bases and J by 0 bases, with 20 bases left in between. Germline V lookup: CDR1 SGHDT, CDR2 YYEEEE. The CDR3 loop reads CASSVDQQGLLAKNIQYF. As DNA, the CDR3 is TGTGCCAGCAGCGTCGATCAACAGGGACTATTAGCCAAAAACATTCAGTACTTC. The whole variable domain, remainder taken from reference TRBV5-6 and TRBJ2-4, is DAGVTQSPTHLIKTRGQQVTLRCSPKSGHDTVSWYQQALGQGPQFIFQYYEEEERQRGNFPDRFSGHQFPNYSSELNVNALLLGDSALYLCASSVDQQGLLAKNIQYFGAGTRLSVL.

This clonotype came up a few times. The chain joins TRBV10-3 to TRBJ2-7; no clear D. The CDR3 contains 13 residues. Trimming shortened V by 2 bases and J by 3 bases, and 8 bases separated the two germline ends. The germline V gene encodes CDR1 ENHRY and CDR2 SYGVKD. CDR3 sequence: CAISERQDYEQYF. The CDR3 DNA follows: TGTGCCATCAGTGAGAGGCAGGACTACGAGCAGTACTTC.

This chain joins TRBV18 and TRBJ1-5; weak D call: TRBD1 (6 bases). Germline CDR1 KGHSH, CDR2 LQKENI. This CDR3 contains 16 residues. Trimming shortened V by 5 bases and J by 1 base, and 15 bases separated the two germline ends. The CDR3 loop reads CASSGDRFRSNQPQHF. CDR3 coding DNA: TGTGCCAGCTCAGGAGACAGGTTCAGAAGCAATCAGCCCCAGCATTTT.

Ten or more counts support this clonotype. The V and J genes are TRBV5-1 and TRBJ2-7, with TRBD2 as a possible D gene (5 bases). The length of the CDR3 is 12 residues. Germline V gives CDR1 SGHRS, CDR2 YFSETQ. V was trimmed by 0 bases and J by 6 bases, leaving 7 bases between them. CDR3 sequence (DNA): TGCGCCAGCAGCTTGGAGCGGAGCGAGCAGTACTTC. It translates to CASSLERSEQYF.

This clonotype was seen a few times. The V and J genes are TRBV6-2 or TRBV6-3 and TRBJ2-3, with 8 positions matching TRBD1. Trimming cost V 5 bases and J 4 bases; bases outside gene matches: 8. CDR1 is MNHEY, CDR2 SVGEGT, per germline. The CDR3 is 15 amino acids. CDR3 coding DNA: TGTGCCAGCAGTCGGACAGGGTGGTTGTCAGATACGCAGTATTTT. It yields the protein CASSRTGWLSDTQYF.

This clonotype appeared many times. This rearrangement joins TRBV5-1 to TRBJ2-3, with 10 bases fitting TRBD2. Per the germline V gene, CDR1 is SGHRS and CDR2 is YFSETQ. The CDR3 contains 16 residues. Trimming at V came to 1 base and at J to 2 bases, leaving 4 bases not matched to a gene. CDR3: CASSLQTSGSTDTQYF. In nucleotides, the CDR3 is TGCGCCAGCAGCTTGCAGACTAGCGGGTCCACAGATACGCAGTATTTT.

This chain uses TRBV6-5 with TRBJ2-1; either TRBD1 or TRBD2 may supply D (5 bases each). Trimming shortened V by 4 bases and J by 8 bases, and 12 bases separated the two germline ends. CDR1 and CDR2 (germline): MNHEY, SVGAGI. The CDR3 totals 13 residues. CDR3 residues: CASSFVRDDEQFF. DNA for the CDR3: TGTGCCAGCAGTTTCGTCAGGGACGATGAGCAGTTCTTC.